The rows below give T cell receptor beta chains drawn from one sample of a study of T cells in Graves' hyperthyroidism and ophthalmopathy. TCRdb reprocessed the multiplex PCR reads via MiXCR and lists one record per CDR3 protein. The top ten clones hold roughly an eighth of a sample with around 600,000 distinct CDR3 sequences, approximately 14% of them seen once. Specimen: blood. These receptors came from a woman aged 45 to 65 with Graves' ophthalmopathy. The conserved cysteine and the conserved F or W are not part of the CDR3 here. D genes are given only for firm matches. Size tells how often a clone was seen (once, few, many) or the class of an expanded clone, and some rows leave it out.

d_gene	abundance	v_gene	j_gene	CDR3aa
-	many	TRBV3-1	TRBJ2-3	ASSQRGGNTQY
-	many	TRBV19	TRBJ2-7	ASSIERGSVEQY
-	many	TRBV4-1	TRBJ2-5	ASSLIDSDQETQY
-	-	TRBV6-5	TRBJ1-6	ASSYRDKHNSPLH
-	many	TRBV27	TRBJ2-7	ASSLRGNYEQY
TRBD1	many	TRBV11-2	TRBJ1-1	ASSLLQGGNTEAF
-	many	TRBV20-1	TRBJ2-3	SARAVQRNTDTQY
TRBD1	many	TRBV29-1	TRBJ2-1	SVSHRGRWNEQF
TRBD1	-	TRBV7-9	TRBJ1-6	ASSLTQGSSPLH
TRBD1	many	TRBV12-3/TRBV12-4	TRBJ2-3	ASSTRDSRTNTQY
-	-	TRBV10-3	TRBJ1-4	AISDGYNEKLF
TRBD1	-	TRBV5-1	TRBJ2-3	ASSLFGQGGLTTDTQY
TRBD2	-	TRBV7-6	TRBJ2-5	ASSLGGGSQETQY
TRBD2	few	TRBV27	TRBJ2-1	ASSLYSGRGYNEQF
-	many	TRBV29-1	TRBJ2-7	SVALAINEQY
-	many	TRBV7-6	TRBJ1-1	ASSSGHPGHTEAF
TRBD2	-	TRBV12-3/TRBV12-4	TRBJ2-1	ASSPAAGLAGGPSYNEQF
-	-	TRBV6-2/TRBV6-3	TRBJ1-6	ASSPRGGYSPLH
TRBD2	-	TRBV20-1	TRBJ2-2	SAIGTSGRVGELF
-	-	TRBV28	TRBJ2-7	AQHPLASLPYEQY
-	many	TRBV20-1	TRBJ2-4	SVVRETKNIQY
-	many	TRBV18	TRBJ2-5	ASSPGLGETQY
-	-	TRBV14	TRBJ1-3	ASSQNKQGAIGNTIY
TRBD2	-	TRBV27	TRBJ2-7	ASSLTQTAGVPREQY
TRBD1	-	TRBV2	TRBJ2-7	ASRGQGHEQY
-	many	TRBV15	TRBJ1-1	ATGTPMNTEAF
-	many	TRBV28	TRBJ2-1	ASSSPRGASYNEQF
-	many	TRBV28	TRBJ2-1	ASSLWGNEQF
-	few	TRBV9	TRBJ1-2	ASSVTRGANYGYT
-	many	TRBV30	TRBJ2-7	AWISGLRYEQY
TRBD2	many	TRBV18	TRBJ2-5	ASSPPTGGEEETQY
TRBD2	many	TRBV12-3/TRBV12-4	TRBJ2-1	ASSLSSGRAIEQF
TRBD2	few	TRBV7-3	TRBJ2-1	ASSLIPSGKDGQF
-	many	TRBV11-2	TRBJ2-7	ASSRNTGEIYEQY
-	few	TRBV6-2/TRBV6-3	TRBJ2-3	ASSYGGGTDTQY
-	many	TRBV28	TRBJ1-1	ASSFYGVSNTEAF
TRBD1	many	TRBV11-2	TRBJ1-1	ASRRTGGMNTEAF
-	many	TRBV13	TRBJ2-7	ASMGPDTNYEQY
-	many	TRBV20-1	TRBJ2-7	SARDSIGPAPHEQY
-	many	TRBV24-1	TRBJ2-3	ATSDPRSGGTDTQY
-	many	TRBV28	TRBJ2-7	ASSFLTGRSSYEQY
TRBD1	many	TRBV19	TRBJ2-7	ASSPAGQGAYEQY
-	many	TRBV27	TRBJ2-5	ASSLGYEETQY
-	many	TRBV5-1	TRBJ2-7	ASSPGARDGAYEQY
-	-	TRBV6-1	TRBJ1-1	ASSEGSGTEAF
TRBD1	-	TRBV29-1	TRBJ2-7	SVTRPGQPPYEQY
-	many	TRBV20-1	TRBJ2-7	SARDRYSYEQY
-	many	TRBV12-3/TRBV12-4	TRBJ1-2	ASSLTGTTRKDGYT
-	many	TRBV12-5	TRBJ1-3	ASGLAHADTIY
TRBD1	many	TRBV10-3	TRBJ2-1	ATRQGGIEDFGGIQNNEQF
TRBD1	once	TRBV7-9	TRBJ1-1	ASGYRGAEAF
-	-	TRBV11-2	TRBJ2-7	ASPGGSGSYEQY
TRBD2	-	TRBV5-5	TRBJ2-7	ASSQGLGLSYEQY
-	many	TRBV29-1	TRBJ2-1	SVEVAADEQF
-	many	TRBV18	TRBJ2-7	ASSPLSDEQY
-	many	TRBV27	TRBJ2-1	ASSFSVWSEQF
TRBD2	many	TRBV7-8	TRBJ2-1	ASSFTSGSYNEQF